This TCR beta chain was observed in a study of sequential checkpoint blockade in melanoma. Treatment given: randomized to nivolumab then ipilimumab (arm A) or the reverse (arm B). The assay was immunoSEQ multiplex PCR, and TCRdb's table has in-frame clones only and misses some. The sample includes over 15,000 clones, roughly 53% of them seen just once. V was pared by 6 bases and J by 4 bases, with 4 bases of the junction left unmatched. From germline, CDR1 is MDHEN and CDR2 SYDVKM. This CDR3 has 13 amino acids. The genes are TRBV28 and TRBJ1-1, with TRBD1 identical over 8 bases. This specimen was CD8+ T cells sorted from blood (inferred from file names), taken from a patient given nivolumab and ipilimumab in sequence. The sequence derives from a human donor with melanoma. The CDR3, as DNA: TGTGCCAGCAGGTTGACAGGGGCCACTGAAGCTTTCTTT. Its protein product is CASRLTGATEAFF.